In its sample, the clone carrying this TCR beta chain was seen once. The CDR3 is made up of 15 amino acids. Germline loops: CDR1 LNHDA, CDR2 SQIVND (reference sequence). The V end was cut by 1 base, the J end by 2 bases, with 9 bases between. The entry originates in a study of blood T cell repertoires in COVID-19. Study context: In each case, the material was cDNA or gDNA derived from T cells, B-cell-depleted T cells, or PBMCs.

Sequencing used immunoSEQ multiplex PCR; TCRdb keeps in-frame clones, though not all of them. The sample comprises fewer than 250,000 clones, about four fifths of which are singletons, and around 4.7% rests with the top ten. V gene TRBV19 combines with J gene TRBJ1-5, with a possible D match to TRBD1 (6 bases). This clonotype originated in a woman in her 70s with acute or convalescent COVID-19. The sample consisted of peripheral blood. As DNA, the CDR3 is TGTGCCAGTAGTATAGCAGGGGTGGGCAATCAGCCCCAGCATTTT. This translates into CASSIAGVGNQPQHF.